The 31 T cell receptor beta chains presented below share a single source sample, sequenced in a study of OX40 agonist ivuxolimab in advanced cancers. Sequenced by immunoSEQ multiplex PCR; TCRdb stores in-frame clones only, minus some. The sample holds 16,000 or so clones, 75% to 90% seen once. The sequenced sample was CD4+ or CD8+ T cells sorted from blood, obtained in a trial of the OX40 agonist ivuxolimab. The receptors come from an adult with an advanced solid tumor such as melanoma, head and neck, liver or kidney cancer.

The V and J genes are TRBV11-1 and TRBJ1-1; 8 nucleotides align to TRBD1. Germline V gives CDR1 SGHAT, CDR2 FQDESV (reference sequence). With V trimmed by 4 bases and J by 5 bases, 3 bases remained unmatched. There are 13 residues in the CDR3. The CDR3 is CASSYRGGTEAFF. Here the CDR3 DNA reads TGTGCCAGCAGCTACAGGGGGGGGACTGAAGCTTTCTTT.

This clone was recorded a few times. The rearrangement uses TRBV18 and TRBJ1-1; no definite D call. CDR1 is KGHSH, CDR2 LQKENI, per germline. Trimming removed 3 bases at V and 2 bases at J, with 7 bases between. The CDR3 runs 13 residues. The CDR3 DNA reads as TGTGCCAGCTCACCGGCCATTAACACTGAAGCTTTCTTT. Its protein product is CASSPAINTEAFF.

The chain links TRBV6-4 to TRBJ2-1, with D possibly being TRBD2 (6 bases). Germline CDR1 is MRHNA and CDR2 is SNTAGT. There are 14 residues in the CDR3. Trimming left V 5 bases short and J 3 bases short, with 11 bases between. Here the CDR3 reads CASSRSGDYNEQFF. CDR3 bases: TGTGCCAGCAGTCGGTCGGGAGACTACAATGAGCAGTTCTTC.

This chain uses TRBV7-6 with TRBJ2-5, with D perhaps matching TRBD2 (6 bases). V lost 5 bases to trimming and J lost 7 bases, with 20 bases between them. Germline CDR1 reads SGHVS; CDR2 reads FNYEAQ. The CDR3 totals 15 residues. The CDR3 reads CASSPRDSGYGTQYF. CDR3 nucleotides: TGTGCCAGCAGCCCCCGGGATAGCGGCTACGGGACCCAGTACTTC.

CDR3: CASSFRGSPEDTQYF. Written as DNA, the CDR3 is TGTGCCAGCAGCTTTCGGGGGAGCCCGGAAGATACGCAGTATTTT. The V gene is TRBV7-3, the J gene TRBJ2-3, with a tentative D call TRBD2 (6 bases). Trimming stripped 3 bases from V and 5 bases from J, with 15 bases between. The CDR3 contains 15 residues. Germline V CDR1 and CDR2: SGHTA, FQGTGA.

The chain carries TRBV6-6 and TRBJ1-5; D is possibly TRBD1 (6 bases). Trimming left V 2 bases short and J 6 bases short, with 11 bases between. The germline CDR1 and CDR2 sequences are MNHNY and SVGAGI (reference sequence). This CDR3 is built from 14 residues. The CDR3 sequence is CASSYGGAGQPQHF. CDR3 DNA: TGTGCCAGCAGTTACGGGGGGGCAGGTCAGCCCCAGCATTTT.

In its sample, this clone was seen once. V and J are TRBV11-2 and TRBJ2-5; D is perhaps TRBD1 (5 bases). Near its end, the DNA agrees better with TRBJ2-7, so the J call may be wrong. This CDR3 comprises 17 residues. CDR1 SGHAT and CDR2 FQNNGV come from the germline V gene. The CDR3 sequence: CASSSLGTGLGSYEQYF. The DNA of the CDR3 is TGTGCCAGCAGCTCACTCGGCACAGGTCTTGGGTCCTACGAGCAGTACTTC.

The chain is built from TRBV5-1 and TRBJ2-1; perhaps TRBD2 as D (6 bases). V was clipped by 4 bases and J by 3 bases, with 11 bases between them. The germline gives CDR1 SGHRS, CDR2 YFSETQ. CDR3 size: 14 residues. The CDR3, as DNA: TGCGCCAGCAGCAAAGCGGACTACTACAATGAGCAGTTCTTC. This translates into CASSKADYYNEQFF.

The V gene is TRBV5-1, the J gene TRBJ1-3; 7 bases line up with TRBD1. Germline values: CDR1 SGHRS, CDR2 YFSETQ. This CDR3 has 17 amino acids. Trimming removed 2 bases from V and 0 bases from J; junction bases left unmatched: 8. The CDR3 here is CASSLTGDRRSGNTIYF. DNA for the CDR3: TGCGCCAGCAGCTTAACAGGGGACCGTCGCTCTGGAAACACCATATATTTT.

Here the CDR3 DNA reads TGTGCCAGCAGCGTAGACCGGGGTGGGATAGATGAGCAGTTCTTC. Its protein product is CASSVDRGGIDEQFF. The V call is TRBV9, the J call TRBJ2-1, with D perhaps TRBD2 (5 bases). Trimming shortened V by 0 bases and J by 8 bases, and 15 bases separated the two germline ends. CDR1 is SGDLS, CDR2 YYNGEE, per germline. This CDR3 has 15 amino acids.

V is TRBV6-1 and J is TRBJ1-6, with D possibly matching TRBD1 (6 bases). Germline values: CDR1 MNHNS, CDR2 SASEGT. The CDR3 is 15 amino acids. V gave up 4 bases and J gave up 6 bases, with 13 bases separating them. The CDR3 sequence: CASSGNRATNSPLHF. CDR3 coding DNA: TGTGCCAGCAGTGGAAACAGGGCAACTAATTCACCCCTCCACTTT.

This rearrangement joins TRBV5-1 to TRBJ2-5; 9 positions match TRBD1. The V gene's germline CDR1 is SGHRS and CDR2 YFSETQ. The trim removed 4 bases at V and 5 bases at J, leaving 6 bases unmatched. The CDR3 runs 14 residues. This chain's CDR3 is CASSLGTGYETQYF. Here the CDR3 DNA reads TGCGCCAGCAGCCTCGGGACAGGGTATGAGACCCAGTACTTC.

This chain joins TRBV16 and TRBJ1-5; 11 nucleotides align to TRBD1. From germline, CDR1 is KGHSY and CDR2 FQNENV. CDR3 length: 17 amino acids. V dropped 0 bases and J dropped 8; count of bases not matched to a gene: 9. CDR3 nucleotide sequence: TGTGCCAGCAGCCAATCCCGGGACAGGGGGTTCGAAGAGCCCCAGCATTTT. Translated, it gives CASSQSRDRGFEEPQHF.

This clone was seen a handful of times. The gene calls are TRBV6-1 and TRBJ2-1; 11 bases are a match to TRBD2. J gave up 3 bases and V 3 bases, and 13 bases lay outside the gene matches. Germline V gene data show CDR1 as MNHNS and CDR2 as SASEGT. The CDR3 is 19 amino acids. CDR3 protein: CASSEDRSIAGGFYNEQFF. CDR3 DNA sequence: TGTGCCAGCAGTGAGGACAGATCCATAGCGGGAGGGTTCTACAATGAGCAGTTCTTC.

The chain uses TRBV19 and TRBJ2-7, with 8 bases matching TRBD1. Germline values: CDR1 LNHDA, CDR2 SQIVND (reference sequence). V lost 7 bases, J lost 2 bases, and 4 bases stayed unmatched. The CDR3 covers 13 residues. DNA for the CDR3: TGTGCCAGTAACGCAGGGGGCGCCTACGAGCAGTACTTC. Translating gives CASNAGGAYEQYF.

The CDR3 DNA reads TGTGCCAGCAGCCCGACAGGGGATGGCTACACCTTC. This codes for CASSPTGDGYTF. The chain links TRBV6-6 to TRBJ1-2, with TRBD1 matching 8 bases. V trimming: 6 bases; J trimming: 6 bases; junction bases outside the gene matches: 3. Germline lookup yields CDR1 MNHNY and CDR2 SVGAGI (reference sequence). The CDR3 runs 12 residues.

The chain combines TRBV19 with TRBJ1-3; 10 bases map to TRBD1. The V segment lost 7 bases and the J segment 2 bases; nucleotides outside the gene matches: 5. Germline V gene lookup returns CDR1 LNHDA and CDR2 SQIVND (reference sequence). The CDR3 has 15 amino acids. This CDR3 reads CASTRQGAAGNTIYF. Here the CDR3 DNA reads TGTGCCAGTACCCGACAGGGGGCGGCTGGAAACACCATATATTTT.

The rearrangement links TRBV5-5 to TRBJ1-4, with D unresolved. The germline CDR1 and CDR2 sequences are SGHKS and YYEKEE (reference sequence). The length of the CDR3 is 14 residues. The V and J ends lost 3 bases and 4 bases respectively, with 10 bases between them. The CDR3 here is CASSSRRDNEKLFF. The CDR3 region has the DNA TGTGCCAGCAGCTCCCGACGTGATAATGAAAAACTGTTTTTT.

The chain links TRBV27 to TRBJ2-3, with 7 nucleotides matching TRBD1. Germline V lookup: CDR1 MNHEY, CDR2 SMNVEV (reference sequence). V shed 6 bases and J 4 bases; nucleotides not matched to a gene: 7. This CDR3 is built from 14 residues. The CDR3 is CASSIRQGADTQYF. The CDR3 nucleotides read TGTGCCAGCAGCATTAGACAGGGAGCAGATACGCAGTATTTT.

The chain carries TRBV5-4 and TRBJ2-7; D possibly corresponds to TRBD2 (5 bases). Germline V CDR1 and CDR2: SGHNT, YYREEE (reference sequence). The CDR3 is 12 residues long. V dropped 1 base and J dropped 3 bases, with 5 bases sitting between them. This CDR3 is CASSLRGYEQYF. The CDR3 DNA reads TGTGCCAGCAGCTTGCGGGGCTACGAGCAGTACTTC.

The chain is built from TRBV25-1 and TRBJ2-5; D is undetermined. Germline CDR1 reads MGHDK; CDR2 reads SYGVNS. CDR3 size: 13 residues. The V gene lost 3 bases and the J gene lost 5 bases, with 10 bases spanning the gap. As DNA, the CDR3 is TGTGCCAGCAGTGATTCTCTAGGGGAGACCCAGTACTTC. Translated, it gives CASSDSLGETQYF.

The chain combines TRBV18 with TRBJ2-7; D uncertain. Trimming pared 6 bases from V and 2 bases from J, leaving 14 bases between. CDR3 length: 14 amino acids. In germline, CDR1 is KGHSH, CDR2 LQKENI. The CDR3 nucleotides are TGTGCCAGCTCCGATCCCTCTGGGACCTACGAGCAGTACTTC. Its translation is CASSDPSGTYEQYF.

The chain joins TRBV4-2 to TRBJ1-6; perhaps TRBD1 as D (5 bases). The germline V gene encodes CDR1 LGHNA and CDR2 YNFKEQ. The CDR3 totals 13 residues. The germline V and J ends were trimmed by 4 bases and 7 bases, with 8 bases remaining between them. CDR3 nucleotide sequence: TGTGCCAGCAGCCGGGACGGGAATTCACCCCTCCACTTT. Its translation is CASSRDGNSPLHF.

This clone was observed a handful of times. The CDR3: CASSTPGTTYEQYF. Here the CDR3 DNA reads TGTGCCAGCAGCACCCCCGGGACAACCTACGAGCAGTACTTC. The chain couples TRBV7-2 to TRBJ2-7; tentative D call: TRBD1 (6 bases). Germline-derived CDR1 and CDR2 are SGHTA and FQGNSA. V lost 5 bases, J lost 2 bases, and 13 bases lay in between. This CDR3 spans 14 amino acids. The full variable domain, completed using reference TRBV7-2 and TRBJ2-7, is GAGVSQSPSNKVTEKGKDVELRCDPISGHTALYWYRQSLGQGLEFLIYFQGNSAPDKSGLPSDRFSAERTGGSVSTLTIQRTQQEDSAVYLCASSTPGTTYEQYFGPGTRLTVT.

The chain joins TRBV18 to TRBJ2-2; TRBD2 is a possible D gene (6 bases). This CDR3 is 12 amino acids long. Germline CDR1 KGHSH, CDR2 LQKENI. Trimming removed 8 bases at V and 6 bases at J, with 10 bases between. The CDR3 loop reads CASPRGPGELFF. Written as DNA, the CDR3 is TGTGCCAGCCCGCGGGGACCCGGGGAGCTGTTTTTT.

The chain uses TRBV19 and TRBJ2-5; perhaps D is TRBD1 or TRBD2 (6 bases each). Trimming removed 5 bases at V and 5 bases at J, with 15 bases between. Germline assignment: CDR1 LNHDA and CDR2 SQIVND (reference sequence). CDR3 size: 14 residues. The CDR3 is CASSAGGNGETQYF. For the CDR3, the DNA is TGTGCCAGTAGTGCCGGGGGCAATGGGGAGACCCAGTACTTC.

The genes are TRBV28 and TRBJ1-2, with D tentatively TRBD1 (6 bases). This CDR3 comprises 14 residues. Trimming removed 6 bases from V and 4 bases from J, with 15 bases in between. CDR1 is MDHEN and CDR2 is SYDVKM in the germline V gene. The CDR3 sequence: CASRPREGGYGYTF. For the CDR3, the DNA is TGTGCCAGCAGGCCCCGAGAAGGGGGCTATGGCTACACCTTC.

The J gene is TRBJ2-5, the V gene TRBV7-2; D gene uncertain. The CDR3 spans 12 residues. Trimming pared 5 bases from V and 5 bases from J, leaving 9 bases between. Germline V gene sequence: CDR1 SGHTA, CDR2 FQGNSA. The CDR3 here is CASSRGVETQYF. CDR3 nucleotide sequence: TGTGCCAGCAGCCGCGGTGTGGAGACCCAGTACTTC.

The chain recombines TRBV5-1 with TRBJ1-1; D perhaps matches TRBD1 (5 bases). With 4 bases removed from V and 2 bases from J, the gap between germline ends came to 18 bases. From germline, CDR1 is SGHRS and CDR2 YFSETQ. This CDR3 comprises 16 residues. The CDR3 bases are TGCGCCAGCAGCCGGAGGGCAGCTGGGGGTAACACTGAAGCTTTCTTT. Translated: CASSRRAAGGNTEAFF.

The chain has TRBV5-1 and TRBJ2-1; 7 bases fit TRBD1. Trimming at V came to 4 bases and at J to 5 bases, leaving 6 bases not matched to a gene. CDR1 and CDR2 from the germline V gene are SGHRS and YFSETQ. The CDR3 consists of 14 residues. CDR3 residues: CASSHRQGDNEQFF. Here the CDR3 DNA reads TGCGCCAGCAGCCATCGACAGGGTGACAATGAGCAGTTCTTC.

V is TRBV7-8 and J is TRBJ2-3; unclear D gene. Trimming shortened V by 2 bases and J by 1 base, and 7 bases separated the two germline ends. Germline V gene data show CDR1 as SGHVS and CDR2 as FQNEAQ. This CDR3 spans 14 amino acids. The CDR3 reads CASSLTYGTDTQYF. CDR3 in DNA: TGTGCCAGCAGCTTAACTTACGGCACAGATACGCAGTATTTT. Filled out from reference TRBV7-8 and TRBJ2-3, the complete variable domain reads GAGVSQSPRYKVAKRGQDVALRCDPISGHVSLFWYQQALGQGPEFLTYFQNEAQLDKSGLPSDRFFAERPEGSVSTLKIQRTQQEDSAVYLCASSLTYGTDTQYFGPGTRLTVL.